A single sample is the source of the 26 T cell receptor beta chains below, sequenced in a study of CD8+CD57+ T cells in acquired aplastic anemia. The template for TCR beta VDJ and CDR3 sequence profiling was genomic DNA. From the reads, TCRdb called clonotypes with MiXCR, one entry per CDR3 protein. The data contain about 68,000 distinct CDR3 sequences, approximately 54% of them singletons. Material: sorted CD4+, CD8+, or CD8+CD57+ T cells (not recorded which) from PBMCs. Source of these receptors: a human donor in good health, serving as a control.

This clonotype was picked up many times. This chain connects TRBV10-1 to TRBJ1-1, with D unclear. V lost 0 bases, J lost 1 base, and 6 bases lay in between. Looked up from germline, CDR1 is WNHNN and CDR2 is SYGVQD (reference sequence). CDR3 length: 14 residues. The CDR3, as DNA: TGCGCCAGCAGTGAGTCTTTGGCGAACACTGAAGCTTTCTTT. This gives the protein CASSESLANTEAFF.

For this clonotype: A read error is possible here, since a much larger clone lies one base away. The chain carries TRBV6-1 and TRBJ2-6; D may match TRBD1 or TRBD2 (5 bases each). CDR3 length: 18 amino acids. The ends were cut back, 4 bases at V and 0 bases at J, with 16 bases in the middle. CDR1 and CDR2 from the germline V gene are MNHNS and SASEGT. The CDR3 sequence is CASSVRNRGSSGANVLTF. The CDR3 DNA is TGTGCCAGCAGTGTAAGAAACCGGGGCAGCTCTGGGGCCAACGTCCTGACTTTC.

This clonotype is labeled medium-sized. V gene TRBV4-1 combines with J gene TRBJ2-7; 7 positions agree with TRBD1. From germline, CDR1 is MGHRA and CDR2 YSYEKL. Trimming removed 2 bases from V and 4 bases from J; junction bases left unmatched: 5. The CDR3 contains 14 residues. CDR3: CASSQYRTGYEQYF. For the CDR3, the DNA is TGCGCCAGCAGCCAATACCGGACAGGATACGAGCAGTACTTC.

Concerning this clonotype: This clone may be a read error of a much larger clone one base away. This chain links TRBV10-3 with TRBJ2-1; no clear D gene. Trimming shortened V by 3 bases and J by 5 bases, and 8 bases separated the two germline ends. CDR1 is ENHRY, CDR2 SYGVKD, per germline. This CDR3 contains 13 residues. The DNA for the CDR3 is TGTGCCATCAGTGAAATTTCAAACAATGAGCAGTTCTTC. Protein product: CAISEISNNEQFF.

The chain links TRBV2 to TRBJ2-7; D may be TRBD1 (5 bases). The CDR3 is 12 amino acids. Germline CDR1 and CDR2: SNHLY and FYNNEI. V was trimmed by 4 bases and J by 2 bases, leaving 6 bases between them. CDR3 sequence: CASSGRAYEQYF. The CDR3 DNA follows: TGTGCCAGCAGTGGCAGGGCCTACGAGCAGTACTTC.

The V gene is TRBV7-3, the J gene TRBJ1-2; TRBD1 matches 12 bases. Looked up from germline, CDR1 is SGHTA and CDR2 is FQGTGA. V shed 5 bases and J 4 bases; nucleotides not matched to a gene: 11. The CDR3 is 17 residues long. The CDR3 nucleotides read TGTGCCAGCAGCCACCAAACCGGGACAGGGGGCCCCTATGGCTACACCTTC. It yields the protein CASSHQTGTGGPYGYTF.

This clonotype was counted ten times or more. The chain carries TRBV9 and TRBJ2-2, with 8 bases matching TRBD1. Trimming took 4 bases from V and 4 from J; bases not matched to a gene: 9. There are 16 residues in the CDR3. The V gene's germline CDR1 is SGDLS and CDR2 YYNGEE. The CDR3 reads CASSLRDRGATGELFF. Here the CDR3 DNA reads TGTGCCAGCAGCCTACGCGACAGGGGTGCCACCGGGGAGCTGTTTTTT.

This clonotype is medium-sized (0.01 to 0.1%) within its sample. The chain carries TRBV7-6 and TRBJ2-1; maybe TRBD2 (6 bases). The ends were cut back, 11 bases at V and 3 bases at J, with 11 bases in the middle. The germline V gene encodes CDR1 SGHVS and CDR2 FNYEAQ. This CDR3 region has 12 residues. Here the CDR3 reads CASRGSYNEQFF. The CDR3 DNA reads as TGTGCCTCTCGGGGGAGCTACAATGAGCAGTTCTTC.

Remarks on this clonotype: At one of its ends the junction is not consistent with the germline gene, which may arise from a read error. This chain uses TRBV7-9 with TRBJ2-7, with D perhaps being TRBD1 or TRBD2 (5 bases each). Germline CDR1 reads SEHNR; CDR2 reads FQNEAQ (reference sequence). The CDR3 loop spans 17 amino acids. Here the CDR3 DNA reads TGTGCCAGCAGCCTTAACCCCGGGACGGGACCTACCTACGGGCAGTACTTC. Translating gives CASSLNPGTGPTYGQYF.

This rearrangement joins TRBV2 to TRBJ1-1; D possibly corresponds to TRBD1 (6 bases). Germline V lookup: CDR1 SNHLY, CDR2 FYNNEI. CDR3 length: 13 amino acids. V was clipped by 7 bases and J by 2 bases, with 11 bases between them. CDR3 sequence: CASKFGTNTEAFF. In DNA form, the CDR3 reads TGTGCCAGCAAGTTCGGGACAAACACTGAAGCTTTCTTT.

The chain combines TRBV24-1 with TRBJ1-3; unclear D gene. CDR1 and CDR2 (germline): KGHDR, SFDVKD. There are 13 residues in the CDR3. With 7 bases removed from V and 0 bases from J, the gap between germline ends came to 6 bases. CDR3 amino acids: CATRPHSGNTIYF. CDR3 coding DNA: TGTGCCACCAGACCTCACTCTGGAAACACCATATATTTT.

CDR3 nucleotides: TGCGCCAGCAGTGAGTCGGGCAGGCCCGGCGAGCAGTACTTC. This codes for CASSESGRPGEQYF. The rearrangement links TRBV10-1 to TRBJ2-7; D is undetermined. The V gene's germline CDR1 is WNHNN and CDR2 SYGVQD (reference sequence). The V gene lost 0 bases and the J gene lost 6 bases, with 12 bases spanning the gap. This CDR3 is 14 amino acids long.

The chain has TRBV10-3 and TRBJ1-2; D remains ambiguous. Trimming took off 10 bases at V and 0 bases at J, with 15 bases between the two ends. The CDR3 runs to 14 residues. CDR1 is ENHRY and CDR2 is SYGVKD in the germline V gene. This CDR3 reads CASRGSGSNYGYTF. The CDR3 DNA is TGTGCCAGCAGAGGGTCCGGATCTAACTATGGCTACACCTTC.

The DNA for the CDR3 is TGTGCCAGCAGTCTAGCGGGGGGGGAGACCCAGTACTTC. Protein product: CASSLAGGETQYF. The chain is built from TRBV2 and TRBJ2-5; 12 bases fit TRBD2. The CDR3 totals 13 residues. The junction had 0 bases not matched to a gene; V was cut back by 5 bases and J by 5 bases. CDR1 is SNHLY and CDR2 is FYNNEI in the germline V gene.

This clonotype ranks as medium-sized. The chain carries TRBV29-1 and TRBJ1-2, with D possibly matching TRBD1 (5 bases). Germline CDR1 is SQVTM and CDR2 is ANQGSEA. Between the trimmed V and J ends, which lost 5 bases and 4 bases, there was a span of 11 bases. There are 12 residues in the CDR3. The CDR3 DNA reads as TGCAGCGTTAACGAGGGGTTCTATGGCTACACCTTC. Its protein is CSVNEGFYGYTF.

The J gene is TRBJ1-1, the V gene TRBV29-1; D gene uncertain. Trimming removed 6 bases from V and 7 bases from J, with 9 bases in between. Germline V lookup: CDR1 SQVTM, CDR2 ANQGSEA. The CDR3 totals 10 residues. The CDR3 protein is CSVTLLEAFF. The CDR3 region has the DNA TGCAGCGTCACATTACTTGAAGCTTTCTTT.

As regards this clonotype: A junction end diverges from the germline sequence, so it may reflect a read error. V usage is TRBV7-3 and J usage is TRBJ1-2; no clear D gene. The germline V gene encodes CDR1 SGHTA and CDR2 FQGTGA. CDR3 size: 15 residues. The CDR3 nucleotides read TGTGCCAGCACCTTAGAGCGGTCAGGAAACTATGGCTACACCTTC. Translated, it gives CASTLERSGNYGYTF.

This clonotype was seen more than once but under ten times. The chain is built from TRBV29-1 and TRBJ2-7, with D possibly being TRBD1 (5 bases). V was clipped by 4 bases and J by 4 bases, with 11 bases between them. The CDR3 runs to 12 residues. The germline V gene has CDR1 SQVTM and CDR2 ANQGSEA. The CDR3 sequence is CSVGAQGYEQYF. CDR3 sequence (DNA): TGCAGCGTTGGTGCTCAGGGTTACGAGCAGTACTTC.

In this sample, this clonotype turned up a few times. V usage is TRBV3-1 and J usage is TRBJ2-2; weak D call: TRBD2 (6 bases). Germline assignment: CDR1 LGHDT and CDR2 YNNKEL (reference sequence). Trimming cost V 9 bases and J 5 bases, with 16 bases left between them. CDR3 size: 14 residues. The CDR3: CARKPGLWTGELFF. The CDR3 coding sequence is TGTGCCAGAAAACCGGGACTTTGGACCGGGGAGCTGTTTTTT.

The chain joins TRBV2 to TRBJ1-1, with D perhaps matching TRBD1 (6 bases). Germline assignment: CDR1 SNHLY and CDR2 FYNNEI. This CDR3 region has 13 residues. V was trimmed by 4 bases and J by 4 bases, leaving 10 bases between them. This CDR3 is CASSAVGGTEAFF. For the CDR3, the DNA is TGTGCCAGCAGTGCCGTAGGGGGCACTGAAGCTTTCTTT.

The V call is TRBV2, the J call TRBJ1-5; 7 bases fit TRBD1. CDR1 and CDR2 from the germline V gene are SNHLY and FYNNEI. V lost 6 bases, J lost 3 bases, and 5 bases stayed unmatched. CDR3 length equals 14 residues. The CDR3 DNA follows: TGTGCCAGCAGCGGCGGGACAGTCAATCAGCCCCAGCATTTT. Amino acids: CASSGGTVNQPQHF.

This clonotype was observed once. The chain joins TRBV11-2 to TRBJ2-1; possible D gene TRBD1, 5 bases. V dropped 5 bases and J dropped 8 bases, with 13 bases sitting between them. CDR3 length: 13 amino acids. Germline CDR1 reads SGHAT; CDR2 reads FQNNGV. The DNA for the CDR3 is TGTGCCAGCAGCCCCACCAGGGAAGATGAGCAGTTCTTC. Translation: CASSPTREDEQFF.

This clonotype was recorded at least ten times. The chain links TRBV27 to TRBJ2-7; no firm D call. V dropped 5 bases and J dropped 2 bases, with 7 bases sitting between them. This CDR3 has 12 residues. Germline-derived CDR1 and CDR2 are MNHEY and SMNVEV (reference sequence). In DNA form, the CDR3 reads TGTGCCAGCAGTAACAGTCCCTACGAGCAGTACTTC. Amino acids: CASSNSPYEQYF.

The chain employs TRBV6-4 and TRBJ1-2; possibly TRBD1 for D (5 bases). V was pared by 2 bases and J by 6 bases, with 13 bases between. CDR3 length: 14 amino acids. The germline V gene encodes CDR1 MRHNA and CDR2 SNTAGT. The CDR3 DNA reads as TGTGCCAGCAGTGACGGGACGCCCTCCCATGGCTACACCTTC. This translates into CASSDGTPSHGYTF.

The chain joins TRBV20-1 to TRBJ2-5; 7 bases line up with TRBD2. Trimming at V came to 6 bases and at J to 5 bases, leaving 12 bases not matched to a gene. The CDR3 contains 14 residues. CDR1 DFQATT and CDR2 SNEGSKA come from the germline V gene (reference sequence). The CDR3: CSATPGGPLETQYF. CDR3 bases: TGCAGTGCCACCCCGGGGGGACCGCTTGAGACCCAGTACTTC.

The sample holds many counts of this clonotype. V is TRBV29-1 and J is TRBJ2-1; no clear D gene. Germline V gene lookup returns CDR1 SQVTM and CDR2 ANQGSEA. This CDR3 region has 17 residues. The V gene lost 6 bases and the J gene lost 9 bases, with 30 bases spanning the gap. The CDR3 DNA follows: TGCAGCGTACCACCCCCCCGGAGTCCGCAATTTGGAAGTGAGCAGTTCTTC. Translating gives CSVPPPRSPQFGSEQFF.